This TCR beta chain appears in the sequencing data of a study of CD8 T cells in ankylosing spondylitis. Trimming removed 5 bases at V and 10 bases at J, with 16 bases between. This CDR3 has 13 amino acids. Germline CDR1 reads SGHVS; CDR2 reads FQNEAQ. MiXCR, applied by TCRdb to the 5' RACE reads, yields one record per CDR3 protein. Altogether approximately 290,000 distinct CDR3 sequences are present, less than 25% being singletons, with the ten largest covering approximately 3.7%. This clonotype was observed a handful of times. The source is a female donor with ankylosing spondylitis or in good health (not recorded which). The sequenced sample was blood, either unsorted or a sorted T cell fraction (not recorded which). The chain links TRBV7-8 to TRBJ2-3, with D perhaps TRBD2 (5 bases). The chain's CDR3 is CASSIVLDQAQYF. The CDR3 bases are TGTGCCAGCAGCATTGTACTAGATCAAGCGCAGTATTTT.